Below, 27 T cell receptor beta chains from the same sample are listed, as sequenced in a study of blood T cell repertoires in COVID-19. TCRdb's copy holds only in-frame clones and misses some; the assay was immunoSEQ multiplex PCR. The sample yields more than 250,000 clones, around four fifths seen once. Sequencing was done on a sample of peripheral blood. These receptors came from a man in his sixties who had recovered from COVID-19.

The chain joins TRBV5-1 to TRBJ2-1, with 13 bases matching TRBD2. Germline CDR1 SGHRS, CDR2 YFSETQ. CDR3 length equals 18 residues. V was clipped by 4 bases and J by 6 bases; unmatched bases: 13. CDR3 DNA: TGCGCCAGCAGCCAAGGACTAGCGGGAGATAAGGCGGGCAATGAGCAGTTCTTC. Encoded protein: CASSQGLAGDKAGNEQFF.

The genes are TRBV11-3 and TRBJ2-5; TRBD2 agrees at 9 bases. V dropped 1 base and J dropped 4; count of bases not matched to a gene: 7. Germline CDR1 reads SGHNT; CDR2 reads YENEEA. This CDR3 contains 16 residues. CDR3 nucleotide sequence: TGTGCCAGCAGCTTAGGGCGGGTTAGCGGGAGAGAGACCCAGTACTTC. Encoded protein: CASSLGRVSGRETQYF.

The chain couples TRBV6-5 to TRBJ1-2; 7 bases are a match to TRBD1. V was clipped by 7 bases and J by 2 bases; unmatched bases: 7. Germline CDR1 MNHEY, CDR2 SVGAGI. CDR3 length: 14 residues. The CDR3 reads CASKYQTGNYGYTF. CDR3 bases: TGTGCCAGCAAGTATCAGACAGGGAACTATGGCTACACCTTC.

The chain is built from TRBV5-1 and TRBJ2-1, with 7 bases lining up with TRBD1. The V and J ends lost 1 base and 12 bases, in that order; junction bases with no gene match: 7. The CDR3 is 13 amino acids. Germline CDR1 SGHRS, CDR2 YFSETQ. The chain's CDR3 is CASSLTGVSGQFF. The CDR3 coding sequence is TGCGCCAGCAGCTTGACAGGGGTGAGTGGGCAGTTCTTC.

The chain links TRBV19 to TRBJ2-7; tentatively, D is TRBD2 (5 bases). The CDR3 has 13 amino acids. Germline lookup yields CDR1 LNHDA and CDR2 SQIVND (reference sequence). V was pared by 4 bases and J by 0 bases, with 7 bases between. As DNA, the CDR3 is TGTGCCAGTAGTAGCGACTACTCCTACGAGCAGTACTTC. Protein sequence: CASSSDYSYEQYF.

This clone appeared once. The chain employs TRBV27 and TRBJ2-5, with 8 bases lining up with TRBD2. The length of the CDR3 is 17 residues. CDR1 and CDR2 from the germline V gene are MNHEY and SMNVEV (reference sequence). The ends lost 5 bases at V and 5 bases at J; junction bases unmatched: 16. The CDR3 DNA reads as TGTGCCAGCAGTATCTCAGCCGGGACTAGGGTTAAGGAGACCCAGTACTTC. Protein sequence: CASSISAGTRVKETQYF.

The chain couples TRBV5-6 to TRBJ1-2, with no clear D. Germline V gene sequence: CDR1 SGHDT, CDR2 YYEEEE. V was cut by 2 bases and J by 7 bases, with 9 bases left in between. CDR3 size: 12 residues. The CDR3: CASSFGGLGYTF. The CDR3 DNA follows: TGTGCCAGCAGCTTTGGAGGCCTTGGCTACACCTTC.

The CDR3 spells CAWSTSGANEQFF. The DNA of the CDR3 is TGTGCCTGGAGTACTAGCGGAGCCAATGAGCAGTTCTTC. The rearrangement links TRBV30 to TRBJ2-1, with 8 bases aligning to TRBD2. V dropped 2 bases and J dropped 6; count of bases not matched to a gene: 3. The V gene's germline CDR1 is GTSNPN and CDR2 SVGIG (reference sequence). This CDR3 spans 13 amino acids.

This chain uses TRBV15 with TRBJ1-4, with D hard to call. The germline V and J ends were trimmed by 5 bases and 1 base, with 11 bases remaining between them. The CDR3 length is 15 residues. The V gene's germline CDR1 is LNHNV and CDR2 YYDKDF (reference sequence). The chain's CDR3 is CATSAMRGTNEKLFF. The DNA of the CDR3 is TGTGCCACCAGCGCGATGCGGGGAACTAATGAAAAACTGTTTTTT. The full variable domain, with the rest looked up from reference TRBV15 and TRBJ1-4, is DAMVIQNPRYQVTQFGKPVTLSCSQTLNHNVMYWYQQKSSQAPKLLFHYYDKDFNNEADTPDNFQSRRPNTSFCFLDIRSPGLGDTAMYLCATSAMRGTNEKLFFGSGTQLSVL.

Comment on this clone: Other nucleotide sequences from this sample produce the same CDR3. The genes are TRBV7-9 and TRBJ2-7; D gene ambiguous. Per the germline V gene, CDR1 is SEHNR and CDR2 is FQNEAQ (reference sequence). This CDR3 comprises 12 residues. Trimming removed 2 bases at V and 2 bases at J, with 4 bases between. In DNA, the CDR3 is TGTGCCAGCAGCTTACGAGCCTACGAGCAGTACTTC. It is translated as CASSLRAYEQYF.

The chain joins TRBV7-8 to TRBJ1-5; no clear D gene. V was cut by 2 bases and J by 1 base, with 21 bases left in between. This CDR3 region has 19 residues. The germline gives CDR1 SGHVS, CDR2 FQNEAQ. The DNA of the CDR3 is TGTGCCAGCAGCTTAAATATTATGGGTAAAGTGAGGAGCAATCAGCCCCAGCATTTT. As protein: CASSLNIMGKVRSNQPQHF.

This chain uses TRBV7-2 with TRBJ2-4; no definite D call. CDR3 length: 14 residues. Trimming pared 1 base from V and 4 bases from J, leaving 8 bases between. Germline CDR1 SGHTA, CDR2 FQGNSA. In DNA, the CDR3 is TGTGCCAGCAGCTTAGTAACAGTGAAAAACATTCAGTACTTC. Amino acids: CASSLVTVKNIQYF.

J is TRBJ2-3 and V is TRBV11-3; 10 nucleotides line up with TRBD1. The CDR3 length is 15 residues. Germline trimming cut 5 bases from V and 4 bases from J; bases unmatched to any gene: 6. The germline V gene has CDR1 SGHNT and CDR2 YENEEA. The CDR3 bases are TGTGCCAGCAGCCCGGGACAGGGGTTGGCAGATACGCAGTATTTT. Its protein product is CASSPGQGLADTQYF.

This chain joins TRBV27 and TRBJ2-1; 7 nucleotides agree with TRBD1. The germline gives CDR1 MNHEY, CDR2 SMNVEV (reference sequence). Losses at the gene ends were 7 bases for V and 5 bases for J; bases not matched to a gene: 14. The CDR3 spans 16 residues. This CDR3 reads CASKRGGRVPNNEQFF. The DNA for the CDR3 is TGTGCCAGCAAAAGAGGGGGCAGGGTACCGAACAATGAGCAGTTCTTC.

V gene TRBV6-5 combines with J gene TRBJ2-3; no clear D gene. Deletions cut 7 bases from V and 3 bases from J, with 8 bases between. This CDR3 has 12 amino acids. Germline V gene sequence: CDR1 MNHEY, CDR2 SVGAGI. CDR3 protein: CASKSLTDTQYF. The CDR3 DNA sequence: TGTGCCAGCAAGAGCCTGACAGATACGCAGTATTTT.

The rearrangement joins TRBV7-8 to TRBJ2-7; D call uncertain. V was pared by 1 base and J by 0 bases, with 7 bases between. Germline lookup yields CDR1 SGHVS and CDR2 FQNEAQ. The CDR3 runs to 14 residues. Here the CDR3 DNA reads TGTGCCAGCAGCTTAGGACACAACTCCTACGAGCAGTACTTC. Translation: CASSLGHNSYEQYF.

This clone was counted only a few times. The chain links TRBV7-3 to TRBJ2-6, with TRBD1 identical over 11 bases. Germline trimming cut 5 bases from V and 3 bases from J; bases unmatched to any gene: 12. Germline lookup yields CDR1 SGHTA and CDR2 FQGTGA. The CDR3 has 19 residues. CDR3 sequence (DNA): TGTGCCAGCAGCCCACCACTTGGACAGGGGGCGGTTGGGGCCAACGTCCTGACTTTC. Translation gives CASSPPLGQGAVGANVLTF.

The chain couples TRBV2 to TRBJ2-7; TRBD2 might be the D (5 bases). The germline gives CDR1 SNHLY, CDR2 FYNNEI. The CDR3 has 15 residues. Trimming stripped 5 bases from V and 12 bases from J, with 26 bases between. The CDR3 region is CASSPNPPPGWVAYF. CDR3 DNA sequence: TGTGCCAGCAGTCCTAACCCCCCCCCGGGGTGGGTGGCGTACTTC.

The table lists this clone with a count of one. The chain uses TRBV6-2 or TRBV6-3 and TRBJ2-7; TRBD1 aligns across 9 bases. The ends lost 5 bases at V and 0 bases at J; junction bases unmatched: 5. CDR1 and CDR2 (germline): MNHEY, SVGEGT. This CDR3 contains 15 residues. CDR3 amino acids: CASSRQGVGSYEQYF. The CDR3 region has the DNA TGTGCCAGCAGTAGACAGGGGGTCGGCTCCTACGAGCAGTACTTC.

Comments on this clone: Other DNA sequences from this sample encode an identical CDR3 as well. The chain couples TRBV5-1 to TRBJ1-5; TRBD1 matches at 7 bases. V trimming: 0 bases; J trimming: 4 bases; junction bases outside the gene matches: 4. Per the germline V gene, CDR1 is SGHRS and CDR2 is YFSETQ. This CDR3 is built from 15 residues. The CDR3 region has the DNA TGCGCCAGCAGCTTGGGGACAGGCGGGAATCAGCCCCAGCATTTT. Translated, it gives CASSLGTGGNQPQHF.

The chain has TRBV18 and TRBJ2-5, with 8 bases lining up with TRBD1. CDR3 length: 15 residues. Germline lookup yields CDR1 KGHSH and CDR2 LQKENI. Trimming took 4 bases from V and 0 from J; bases not matched to a gene: 4. The CDR3 spells CASSQYRGDQETQYF. The CDR3 bases are TGTGCCAGCTCACAATACAGGGGGGACCAAGAGACCCAGTACTTC.

The chain recombines TRBV29-1 with TRBJ2-1, with TRBD2 as a possible D gene (6 bases). The CDR3 consists of 14 residues. With 6 bases removed from V and 7 bases from J, the gap between germline ends came to 19 bases. The V gene's germline CDR1 is SQVTM and CDR2 ANQGSEA. The CDR3 protein is CSVYRDLPGNEQFF. The CDR3 bases are TGCAGCGTCTACCGGGACTTACCTGGGAATGAGCAGTTCTTC.

The chain uses TRBV7-2 and TRBJ2-5, with 7 bases lining up with TRBD1. Germline values: CDR1 SGHTA, CDR2 FQGNSA. V was pared by 0 bases and J by 6 bases, with 7 bases of the junction left unmatched. This CDR3 is 15 amino acids long. The CDR3 here is CASSLAQQGMQTQYF. CDR3 bases: TGTGCCAGCAGCTTAGCCCAACAGGGGATGCAGACCCAGTACTTC. The full variable domain, its missing parts supplied by reference TRBV7-2 and TRBJ2-5, is GAGVSQSPSNKVTEKGKDVELRCDPISGHTALYWYRQSLGQGLEFLIYFQGNSAPDKSGLPSDRFSAERTGGSVSTLTIQRTQQEDSAVYLCASSLAQQGMQTQYFGPGTRLLVL.

The rearrangement uses TRBV28 and TRBJ1-1; no clear D. V was trimmed by 2 bases and J by 8 bases, leaving 15 bases between them. The CDR3 is 14 residues long. Germline V gene lookup returns CDR1 MDHEN and CDR2 SYDVKM. The CDR3 is CASSLGPRREEAFF. As DNA, the CDR3 is TGTGCCAGCAGTTTAGGCCCCCGACGGGAGGAAGCTTTCTTT.

The chain has TRBV11-3 and TRBJ2-2; no definite D call. The germline V and J ends were trimmed by 1 base and 5 bases, with 11 bases remaining between them. The CDR3 runs to 15 residues. Germline V gene sequence: CDR1 SGHNT, CDR2 YENEEA. The CDR3 is CASSLGARPTGELFF. In DNA form, the CDR3 reads TGTGCCAGCAGCTTAGGGGCTCGGCCGACCGGGGAGCTGTTTTTT.

This chain uses TRBV28 with TRBJ2-3; possible D gene TRBD2, 6 bases. Trimming took 6 bases from V and 5 from J, leaving 21 bases between them. CDR1 is MDHEN and CDR2 is SYDVKM in the germline V gene. The CDR3 runs to 16 residues. The CDR3 loop is CASSTTSPPERDTQYF. The CDR3 bases are TGTGCCAGCAGCACGACTAGTCCACCCGAGAGAGATACGCAGTATTTT.

V usage is TRBV7-8 and J usage is TRBJ2-1; TRBD2 agrees at 10 bases. The ends lost 3 bases at V and 5 bases at J; junction bases unmatched: 7. Germline loops: CDR1 SGHVS, CDR2 FQNEAQ. This CDR3 comprises 16 residues. DNA for the CDR3: TGTGCCAGCAGCTTTAAAGTGCTAGCGGGAGACAATGAGCAGTTCTTC. It translates to CASSFKVLAGDNEQFF.